The source of this T cell receptor (beta chain) is a study of regulatory T cells in long-lasting Graves disease. Arm-PCR with iRepertoire HTBI primers amplified the CDR3 regions for these TCR beta libraries. Each CDR3 protein is one row after TCRdb ran MiXCR on the multiplex PCR reads. The sample lists roughly 360,000 distinct CDR3 sequences, approximately 12% occurring once. Per germline, CDR1 MNHNS and CDR2 SASEGT. The CDR3 extends over 14 amino acids. V gave up 8 bases and J gave up 1 base; unmatched junction bases: 6. Study-wide results and caveats: Peripheral blood, not thyroid tissue, was the sole material studied. TRBV28, TRBJ1-2 and TRBJ2-5 emerged as the favored segments in persistent disease.

Sample time point: newly diagnosed GD, antithyroid drugs for less than 3 months. The TCR library was made from RNA that had been extracted from PBMCs in TRIzol. Comment on this clonotype: What it binds is unknown.

These data also featured in a second study, about T cells in Graves' hyperthyroidism and ophthalmopathy.

The receptor comes from a woman aged 18-29 years with Graves disease. Sample: peripheral blood mononuclear cells (PBMCs), taken at new diagnosis, from a patient treated with antithyroid drugs. The chain uses TRBV6-1 and TRBJ2-3; 7 bases match TRBD2. The CDR3 DNA is TGTGCCAGCTTGACTAGCAGGGGCACAGATACGCAGTATTTT. As protein: CASLTSRGTDTQYF.